This entry features one T cell receptor (beta chain) sequence. This clonotype has only a few counts. What this receptor recognizes is not known. No base-level quality is on record; no much larger clone is a single base apart. The sample belongs to a study of T-cell reconstitution after alpha-beta-depleted transplantation in children (dated by TCRdb to the mid-2010s). With regard to the full study: The study quantitatively tracked T-cell immune reconstitution after TCRalphabeta/CD19-depleted allogeneic hematopoietic cell transplantation in children using TCR repertoire profiling.

The study at large found these results: Over subsequent months, a decline in hyperexpanded clone frequencies was noted, and after one year, T-cell counts and TCRbeta diversity were mostly ascribed to newly produced T cells. The apparently early recovery of alphabetaT-cell counts about two months after transplant reportedly depended on only several hundred rapidly expanded clones that came from non-depleted graft cells. In some patients, the high TCRbeta diversity seen at day 60 was put down to recipient T cells and intrathymic progenitors that had survived conditioning.

The intended sense of this specimen's treatment or condition label: allogeneic hematopoietic cell transplantation with graft depleted of TCRalphabeta T cells and CD19 B cells. Transplant recipients were children who received TCRalphabeta/CD19-depleted allogeneic hematopoietic cell grafts. Receptor libraries were prepared by PCR. The sequencer was an Illumina HiSeq 2500. Molecular barcoding was employed in the preparation of TCR libraries, with unique molecular identifiers being used to normalize TCRbeta repertoire quantification. TCRdb applied fastp at Q25 and MiXCR to the public reads, then kept only in-frame beta chains. A single entry per CDR3 protein holds the most common genes and DNA from its merged rows. A total of around 200,000 distinct CDR3 sequences appear in this sample, roughly 15% of them only once. About 41% of the sample is in the top ten clones. Specimen: PBMCs, mostly from graft donor cells, collected 360 days after TCRalphabeta/CD19-depleted stem cell transplant. This receptor was identified in a male patient between 2 and 10 years old who had a stem cell transplant for acute lymphoblastic leukemia, so the T cells may come from the graft donor.

Here the CDR3 is given as CSVEEEGFRPEAFF. Read as DNA, the sequence is TGCAGCGTTGAAGAGGAGGGGTTCCGGCCTGAAGCTTTCTTT. The V and J genes are TRBV29-1 and TRBJ1-1; possibly the D gene is TRBD1, per 5 matching bases. V is reduced by 0 bases and J by 6 bases, leaving a spacing of 14 bases between them. The CDR3, cysteine through phenylalanine, is 14 amino acids long. Only the CDR3 portion is preserved as DNA: 42 bases, with reading frame beginning at the first base. The germline V gene supplies CDR1 SQVTM and CDR2 ANQGSEA.